A selection of T cell receptor beta chains follows, all from one sample in a study of blood T cell repertoires in COVID-19. The method was immunoSEQ multiplex PCR; TCRdb's version includes in-frame clones alone and lacks a portion of them. There are about 280,000 clones in the sample; roughly 88% occur only once, and 3% lies in the top ten. The specimen was peripheral blood. The receptors come from a woman aged 25 to 39 with active or convalescent COVID-19. CDR3s include the opening cysteine and the closing phenylalanine or tryptophan. The order of the fields is V gene, clone size, D gene, J gene, CDR3 protein, CDR3 DNA. The D gene is left open where the match is weak. Size values are once, few and many counts, or a class for expanded clones, and some rows have none.

v_call: TRBV7-3; clone_size: NA; d_call: NA; j_call: TRBJ1-3; cdr3_aa: CASTSITGGGKTIYF; cdr3_nt: TGTGCCAGCACCTCAATTACAGGAGGAGGGAAGACCATATATTTT
v_call: TRBV6-1; clone_size: NA; d_call: NA; j_call: TRBJ1-3; cdr3_aa: CASSEGQFQRNTIYF; cdr3_nt: TGTGCCAGCAGTGAAGGACAGTTTCAACGAAACACCATATATTTT
v_call: TRBV7-9; clone_size: NA; d_call: NA; j_call: TRBJ1-2; cdr3_aa: CASSSPKKDRPANYGYTF; cdr3_nt: TGTGCCAGCAGCTCCCCGAAGAAAGACAGGCCAGCTAACTATGGCTACACCTTC
v_call: TRBV15; clone_size: NA; d_call: TRBD1; j_call: TRBJ2-7; cdr3_aa: CATSEPFGDRVYEQYF; cdr3_nt: TGTGCCACCAGCGAACCATTTGGGGACAGGGTTTACGAGCAGTACTTC
v_call: TRBV19; clone_size: NA; d_call: NA; j_call: TRBJ1-2; cdr3_aa: CASSGAYYGYTF; cdr3_nt: TGTGCCAGTAGTGGGGCCTACTATGGCTACACCTTC
v_call: TRBV3-1/TRBV3-2; clone_size: NA; d_call: NA; j_call: TRBJ2-1; cdr3_aa: CASSQDPQGYNEQFF; cdr3_nt: TGTGCCAGCAGCCAAGATCCCCAGGGCTACAATGAGCAGTTCTTC
v_call: TRBV9; clone_size: NA; d_call: TRBD1; j_call: TRBJ1-2; cdr3_aa: CASSKGQGNYGYTF; cdr3_nt: TGTGCCAGCAGCAAAGGACAGGGTAACTATGGCTACACCTTC
v_call: TRBV10-3; clone_size: NA; d_call: TRBD2; j_call: TRBJ2-1; cdr3_aa: CAISRGGSNEQFF; cdr3_nt: TGTGCCATCAGTCGCGGGGGGAGTAATGAGCAGTTCTTC
v_call: TRBV5-5; clone_size: NA; d_call: NA; j_call: TRBJ1-1; cdr3_aa: CASRRGGVNTEAFF; cdr3_nt: TGTGCCAGCAGAAGGGGAGGGGTGAACACTGAAGCTTTCTTT
v_call: TRBV6-5; clone_size: NA; d_call: NA; j_call: TRBJ1-3; cdr3_aa: CASSPDPGGNTIYF; cdr3_nt: TGTGCCAGCAGTCCAGATCCCGGGGGAAACACCATATATTTT
v_call: TRBV30; clone_size: NA; d_call: NA; j_call: TRBJ2-7; cdr3_aa: CAWSGQYEQYF; cdr3_nt: TGTGCCTGGAGTGGACAGTACGAGCAGTACTTC
v_call: TRBV30; clone_size: NA; d_call: TRBD1; j_call: TRBJ1-1; cdr3_aa: CAWSGGGLILNTEAFF; cdr3_nt: TGTGCCTGGAGTGGAGGGGGCCTAATCTTGAACACTGAAGCTTTCTTT
v_call: TRBV21-1; clone_size: NA; d_call: NA; j_call: TRBJ1-4; cdr3_aa: CASSNQTGIEEKLFF; cdr3_nt: TGTGCCAGCAGCAACCAGACAGGGATTGAGGAAAAACTGTTTTTT
v_call: TRBV5-1; clone_size: NA; d_call: NA; j_call: TRBJ1-6; cdr3_aa: CASSLVGWDNSPLHF; cdr3_nt: TGCGCCAGCAGCTTGGTCGGGTGGGATAATTCACCCCTCCACTTT
v_call: TRBV11-3; clone_size: NA; d_call: NA; j_call: TRBJ2-5; cdr3_aa: CASSFTRAETQYF; cdr3_nt: TGTGCCAGCAGCTTTACTAGAGCTGAGACCCAGTACTTC
v_call: TRBV4-3; clone_size: NA; d_call: NA; j_call: TRBJ1-4; cdr3_aa: CASSQAGGNEKLFF; cdr3_nt: TGCGCCAGCAGCCAAGCGGGGGGGAACGAAAAACTGTTTTTT
v_call: TRBV6-5; clone_size: NA; d_call: TRBD1; j_call: TRBJ1-3; cdr3_aa: CASSYADRGNTIYF; cdr3_nt: TGTGCCAGCAGTTACGCGGACAGGGGGAACACCATATATTTT
v_call: TRBV10-3; clone_size: NA; d_call: NA; j_call: TRBJ1-2; cdr3_aa: CAIMGAGGGYTF; cdr3_nt: TGTGCCATCATGGGGGCGGGTGGAGGCTACACCTTC
v_call: TRBV28; clone_size: NA; d_call: NA; j_call: TRBJ1-3; cdr3_aa: CASSSRLSVTIYF; cdr3_nt: TGTGCCAGCAGTTCGAGGCTTAGCGTCACCATATATTTT
v_call: TRBV19; clone_size: NA; d_call: NA; j_call: TRBJ2-3; cdr3_aa: CASSIRISSTDTQYF; cdr3_nt: TGTGCCAGTAGTATCAGGATTTCGAGCACAGATACGCAGTATTTT
v_call: TRBV28; clone_size: NA; d_call: NA; j_call: TRBJ1-2; cdr3_aa: CASIPQGPGYGYTF; cdr3_nt: TGTGCCAGCATACCACAGGGACCTGGCTATGGCTACACCTTC
v_call: TRBV28; clone_size: NA; d_call: TRBD1; j_call: TRBJ1-1; cdr3_aa: CASRGTGLNTEAFF; cdr3_nt: TGTGCCAGCAGGGGGACAGGCCTGAACACTGAAGCTTTCTTT
v_call: TRBV7-9; clone_size: NA; d_call: TRBD1; j_call: TRBJ1-1; cdr3_aa: CASSLTDLRGTGAQGEAFF; cdr3_nt: TGTGCCAGCAGCTTAACAGATTTAAGGGGGACAGGGGCGCAGGGTGAAGCTTTCTTT
v_call: TRBV7-2; clone_size: NA; d_call: NA; j_call: TRBJ2-1; cdr3_aa: CASSLFVTGFNEQFF; cdr3_nt: TGTGCCAGCAGCTTATTTGTTACAGGGTTCAATGAGCAGTTCTTC
v_call: TRBV2; clone_size: NA; d_call: NA; j_call: TRBJ1-5; cdr3_aa: CASSRTGDLASQPQHF; cdr3_nt: TGTGCCAGCAGCCGAACGGGGGATCTAGCTTCTCAGCCCCAGCATTTT
v_call: TRBV7-9; clone_size: NA; d_call: NA; j_call: TRBJ1-1; cdr3_aa: CASSSTGVPDAFF; cdr3_nt: TGTGCCAGCAGCTCAACCGGGGTACCGGACGCTTTCTTT
v_call: TRBV10-3; clone_size: NA; d_call: NA; j_call: TRBJ1-5; cdr3_aa: CAISAEGFGGNQPQHF; cdr3_nt: TGTGCCATCAGTGCGGAAGGTTTCGGAGGCAATCAGCCCCAGCATTTT
v_call: TRBV2; clone_size: NA; d_call: NA; j_call: TRBJ1-1; cdr3_aa: CASSAERRIEAFF; cdr3_nt: TGTGCCAGCAGTGCCGAGAGGCGGATTGAAGCTTTCTTT
v_call: TRBV6-2/TRBV6-3; clone_size: once; d_call: NA; j_call: TRBJ2-5; cdr3_aa: CASSYGVRGETQYF; cdr3_nt: TGTGCCAGCAGTTACGGGGTGCGGGGAGAGACCCAGTACTTC
v_call: TRBV6-2/TRBV6-3; clone_size: NA; d_call: NA; j_call: TRBJ1-4; cdr3_aa: CASSQAGNEKLFF; cdr3_nt: TGTGCCAGCAGTCAGGCTGGTAATGAAAAACTGTTTTTT
v_call: TRBV28; clone_size: NA; d_call: TRBD1; j_call: TRBJ1-5; cdr3_aa: CASRDRGFVSNQPQHF; cdr3_nt: TGTGCCAGCCGGGACAGGGGTTTCGTAAGCAATCAGCCCCAGCATTTT
v_call: TRBV30; clone_size: NA; d_call: TRBD1; j_call: TRBJ1-6; cdr3_aa: CAWSVRQGDSPLHF; cdr3_nt: TGTGCCTGGAGTGTCCGGCAGGGGGATTCACCCCTCCACTTT
v_call: TRBV7-8; clone_size: NA; d_call: TRBD2; j_call: TRBJ2-7; cdr3_aa: CASSSRGLEIYEQYF; cdr3_nt: TGTGCCAGCAGCTCCCGGGGACTAGAGATTTACGAGCAGTACTTC
v_call: TRBV11-2; clone_size: NA; d_call: TRBD1; j_call: TRBJ1-2; cdr3_aa: CASSSTGGTGYTF; cdr3_nt: TGTGCCAGCAGCTCGACAGGGGGCACTGGCTACACCTTC
v_call: TRBV5-4; clone_size: NA; d_call: NA; j_call: TRBJ2-2; cdr3_aa: CASGSGASGELFF; cdr3_nt: TGTGCCAGTGGTTCAGGCGCGAGCGGGGAGCTGTTTTTT
v_call: TRBV7-8; clone_size: NA; d_call: TRBD2; j_call: TRBJ2-1; cdr3_aa: CASSYLGAGGPYNEQFF; cdr3_nt: TGTGCCAGCAGCTACCTAGGGGCGGGGGGCCCTTACAATGAGCAGTTCTTC
v_call: TRBV6-5; clone_size: NA; d_call: TRBD2; j_call: TRBJ2-7; cdr3_aa: CASSFGTTYEQYF; cdr3_nt: TGTGCCAGCAGTTTCGGGACTACCTACGAGCAGTACTTC
v_call: TRBV30; clone_size: NA; d_call: NA; j_call: TRBJ1-6; cdr3_aa: CAWVGSSYNSPLHF; cdr3_nt: TGTGCCTGGGTAGGGAGCTCCTATAATTCACCCCTCCACTTT
v_call: TRBV2; clone_size: NA; d_call: TRBD1; j_call: TRBJ2-7; cdr3_aa: CASSASGQGGYEQYF; cdr3_nt: TGTGCCAGCAGTGCCTCGGGACAGGGTGGGTACGAGCAGTACTTC
v_call: TRBV10-1; clone_size: NA; d_call: NA; j_call: TRBJ1-1; cdr3_aa: CASSRVDRGTEAFF; cdr3_nt: TGCGCCAGCAGCCGGGTCGATCGTGGGACTGAAGCTTTCTTT
v_call: TRBV29-1; clone_size: few; d_call: NA; j_call: TRBJ1-1; cdr3_aa: CSVGLVGRLRAFF; cdr3_nt: TGCAGCGTTGGCCTCGTGGGCCGTTTACGAGCTTTCTTT
v_call: TRBV28; clone_size: NA; d_call: TRBD2; j_call: TRBJ2-3; cdr3_aa: CASSSPPAGADTQYF; cdr3_nt: TGTGCCAGCAGTTCCCCCCCGGCGGGGGCAGATACGCAGTATTTT
v_call: TRBV20-1; clone_size: NA; d_call: NA; j_call: TRBJ1-1; cdr3_aa: CSASVPGLMNTEAFF; cdr3_nt: TGCAGTGCTAGTGTCCCCGGTCTCATGAACACTGAAGCTTTCTTT
v_call: TRBV6-6; clone_size: once; d_call: NA; j_call: TRBJ1-1; cdr3_aa: CASSRAGNPTEAFF; cdr3_nt: TGTGCCAGCAGCAGAGCAGGGAACCCCACTGAAGCTTTCTTT
v_call: TRBV2; clone_size: NA; d_call: NA; j_call: TRBJ2-3; cdr3_aa: CASSDGAGPSTDTQYF; cdr3_nt: TGTGCCAGCAGTGATGGAGCGGGCCCTAGCACAGATACGCAGTATTTT
v_call: TRBV4-2; clone_size: NA; d_call: NA; j_call: TRBJ2-2; cdr3_aa: CASSQDQRPGELFF; cdr3_nt: TGTGCCAGCAGCCAAGATCAGAGGCCCGGGGAGCTGTTTTTT
v_call: TRBV7-8; clone_size: NA; d_call: NA; j_call: TRBJ1-1; cdr3_aa: CASSLPGGEAFF; cdr3_nt: TGTGCCAGCAGCTTACCCGGGGGTGAAGCTTTCTTT
v_call: TRBV3-1/TRBV3-2; clone_size: NA; d_call: TRBD2; j_call: TRBJ2-5; cdr3_aa: CASSQTSGGRETQYF; cdr3_nt: TGTGCCAGCAGCCAGACTAGCGGGGGTCGGGAGACCCAGTACTTC
v_call: TRBV18; clone_size: few; d_call: NA; j_call: TRBJ1-1; cdr3_aa: CASSPLAGDGAVFSEAFF; cdr3_nt: TGTGCCAGCTCACCACTCGCAGGGGATGGGGCCGTGTTTTCTGAAGCTTTCTTT